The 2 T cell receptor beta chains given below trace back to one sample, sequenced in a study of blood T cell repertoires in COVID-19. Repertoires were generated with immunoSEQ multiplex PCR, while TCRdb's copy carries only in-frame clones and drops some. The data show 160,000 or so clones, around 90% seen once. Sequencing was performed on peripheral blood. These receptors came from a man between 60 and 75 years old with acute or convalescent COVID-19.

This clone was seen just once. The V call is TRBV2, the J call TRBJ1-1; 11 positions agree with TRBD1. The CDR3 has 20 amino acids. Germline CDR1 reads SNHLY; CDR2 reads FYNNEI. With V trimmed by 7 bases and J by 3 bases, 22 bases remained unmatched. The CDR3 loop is CASIGLRELDRGLGYTEAFF. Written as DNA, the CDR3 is TGTGCCAGCATCGGGCTCAGAGAACTGGACAGGGGGCTAGGGTACACTGAAGCTTTCTTT. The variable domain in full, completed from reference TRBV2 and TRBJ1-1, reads EPEVTQTPSHQVTQMGQEVILRCVPISNHLYFYWYRQILGQKVEFLVSFYNNEISEKSEIFDDQFSVERPDGSNFTLKIRSTKLEDSAMYFCASIGLRELDRGLGYTEAFFGQGTRLTVV.

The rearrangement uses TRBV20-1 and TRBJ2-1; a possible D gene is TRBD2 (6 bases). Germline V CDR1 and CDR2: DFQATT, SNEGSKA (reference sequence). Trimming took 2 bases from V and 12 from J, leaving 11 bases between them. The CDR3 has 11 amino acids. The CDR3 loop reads CSARPGTLQFF. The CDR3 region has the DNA TGCAGTGCTAGACCCGGGACTCTGCAGTTCTTC.